These T cell receptor beta chains were read from a single sample in a study of blood T cell repertoires in COVID-19. Assay used: immunoSEQ multiplex PCR; TCRdb lists only in-frame clones, some missing. The sample has 85,000 to 100,000 clones; 80% to 90% are singletons. Sequencing was performed on peripheral blood. These receptors all stem from a man aged 45-65 years with COVID-19, enrolled during active disease. CDR3s include the opening cysteine and the closing phenylalanine or tryptophan. A D gene is named only where the DNA matches it firmly. Expanded clones get a size class; other rows say once, few or many, or leave the size out.

D gene	V gene	J gene	clone size	CDR3 DNA	CDR3 protein
NA	TRBV21-1	TRBJ1-6	few	TGTGCCAGCAGCGAGCCCCGGGACAGGGCCGGTAATTCACCCCTCCACTTT	CASSEPRDRAGNSPLHF
NA	TRBV12-5	TRBJ2-1	NA	TGTGCTAGTGGTTTGCACCCCCCGGATACTACCTACAATGAGCAGTTCTTC	CASGLHPPDTTYNEQFF
NA	TRBV2	TRBJ1-2	NA	TGTGCCAGCAGTGGAGGTGGCTATGGCTACACCTTC	CASSGGGYGYTF
NA	TRBV10-1	TRBJ2-3	NA	TGCGCCAGCAGTGGAGACCCCGGGACAAAGTATTTT	CASSGDPGTKYF
NA	TRBV19	TRBJ1-2	once	TGTGCCAGTAGACCACAGGGCACTAACTATGGCTACACCTTC	CASRPQGTNYGYTF
TRBD2	TRBV6-6	TRBJ2-1	NA	TGTGCCAGCAGTTATGGACTAGCGGGGGGCTACAATGAGCAGTTCTTC	CASSYGLAGGYNEQFF
TRBD2	TRBV18	TRBJ2-7	NA	TGTGCCAGCTCACCTCTAGCGGGAGAGCAGTACTTC	CASSPLAGEQYF
NA	TRBV7-2	TRBJ1-5	NA	TGTGCCAGCAGCTTAGCAGGGGCCGGGCAGCCCCAGCATTTT	CASSLAGAGQPQHF
NA	TRBV6-5	TRBJ1-1	NA	TGTGCCAGCAGTTACTCCAGTTTGAACACTGAAGCTTTCTTT	CASSYSSLNTEAFF
TRBD1	TRBV3-1/TRBV3-2	TRBJ2-3	NA	TGTGCCAGCAGCCAACACGGGACAGGGAAAGATACGCAGTATTTT	CASSQHGTGKDTQYF
TRBD1	TRBV14	TRBJ1-1	NA	TGTGCCAGCAGCCAAGCAGGATGGGACAGGGGCACTGAAGCTTTCTTT	CASSQAGWDRGTEAFF
TRBD2	TRBV7-3	TRBJ2-4	NA	TGTGCCAGCAGCTTAACAGGCGGGAGGAACATTCAGTACTTC	CASSLTGGRNIQYF
NA	TRBV6-5	TRBJ1-1	once	TGTGCCAGCAGTCCCTTGGGGGGAGTATACACTGAAGCTTTCTTT	CASSPLGGVYTEAFF
NA	TRBV5-1	TRBJ2-1	NA	TGCGCCAGCACCCAAATAGCGGTTAGCTCCTACAATGAGCAGTTCTTC	CASTQIAVSSYNEQFF
TRBD1	TRBV7-3	TRBJ2-2	NA	TGTGCCAGCAGCTTGGGCAGGGGGCAGATCGGGGAGCTGTTTTTT	CASSLGRGQIGELFF
NA	TRBV11-3	TRBJ2-4	NA	TGTGCCAGCAGCAAAGGGGCAGGGGGGTACATTCAGTACTTC	CASSKGAGGYIQYF
NA	TRBV4-1	TRBJ1-2	NA	TGCGCCAGCAGCCAAGAGCCAAACGGTTTCAACTATGGCTACACCTTC	CASSQEPNGFNYGYTF
TRBD1	TRBV7-8	TRBJ1-1	NA	TGTGCCAGCAGCCCCATGGACAGGGGGCGGGCTTTCTTT	CASSPMDRGRAFF
NA	TRBV3-1/TRBV3-2	TRBJ2-3	NA	TGTGCCAGCAGCCAGCCCGGGACGCAGTATTTT	CASSQPGTQYF
NA	TRBV27	TRBJ1-1	NA	TGTGCCAGCTGGTACCGGTTGGGGGCGGACACTGAAGCTTTCTTT	CASWYRLGADTEAFF
NA	TRBV5-1	TRBJ2-7	NA	TGCGCCAGCAGCTTGGAAGGGGCCTCCTACGAGCAGTACTTC	CASSLEGASYEQYF
TRBD1	TRBV3-1/TRBV3-2	TRBJ1-2	NA	TGTGCCAGCAGCCAAGATCGTATCGGGACAGGGGGACACTATGGCTACACCTTC	CASSQDRIGTGGHYGYTF
TRBD1	TRBV7-2	TRBJ2-7	NA	TGTGCCAGCAGCTCCACAGGGGGCAACAAGCAGTACTTC	CASSSTGGNKQYF
NA	TRBV7-8	TRBJ1-6	NA	TGTGCCAGCAGCTTACAGGGTATCGATAATTCACCCCTCCACTTT	CASSLQGIDNSPLHF
TRBD1	TRBV10-2	TRBJ1-2	NA	TGCGCCAGCAGTGAGTCGGGGACAGGGTTATCTGGCTACACCTTC	CASSESGTGLSGYTF
NA	TRBV2	TRBJ2-2	few	TGTGCCAGCAGTGCGTGGACAGGGAGGGACGGGGAGCTGTTTTTT	CASSAWTGRDGELFF
NA	TRBV3-1/TRBV3-2	TRBJ1-1	NA	TGTGCCAGCAGCCAAGGAGGGGGGGTCATGAACACTGAAGCTTTCTTT	CASSQGGGVMNTEAFF
NA	TRBV18	TRBJ2-3	NA	TGTGCCAGCTCGCCTCTTCCGGGACTTCAAACAGATACGCAGTATTTT	CASSPLPGLQTDTQYF
NA	TRBV7-2	TRBJ2-3	NA	TGTGCCAGCAGCGTCGGGGATGGAGATACGCAGTATTTT	CASSVGDGDTQYF
TRBD2	TRBV3-1/TRBV3-2	TRBJ2-1	NA	TGTGCCAGCAGCCAAGTTGCGCGGGGGATCTACAATGAGCAGTTCTTC	CASSQVARGIYNEQFF
NA	TRBV6-5	TRBJ1-5	once	TGTGCCAGCAGCCCCGAGGGGGGGCAGCCCCAGCATTTT	CASSPEGGQPQHF
NA	TRBV5-6	TRBJ1-3	NA	TGTGCCAGCAGCTTGGGAGTTGCGGTCCTCTCTGGAAACACCATATATTTT	CASSLGVAVLSGNTIYF
TRBD1	TRBV5-4	TRBJ1-3	NA	TGTGCCAGCAGCTTGAAGGGGGCGCTTGGAAACACCATATATTTT	CASSLKGALGNTIYF
TRBD1	TRBV6-5	TRBJ1-6	few	TGTGCCAGCAGCCTGGACAGGGGAAATTCACCCCTCCACTTT	CASSLDRGNSPLHF
NA	TRBV5-1	TRBJ1-2	NA	TGCGCCAGCAGCTTGGGGCCTAACTATGGCTACACCTTC	CASSLGPNYGYTF
NA	TRBV15	TRBJ1-5	NA	TGTGCCACCAGCAGAGAGTACAGGCCTGTACCCCAGCATTTT	CATSREYRPVPQHF
NA	TRBV2	TRBJ1-5	NA	TGTGCCAGCAGTGAAAGGGGTAGAGGACAGCCCCAGCATTTT	CASSERGRGQPQHF
NA	TRBV24-1	TRBJ1-5	NA	TGTGCCACCAGCCGTTCCGACAGTGGAAACAATCAGCCCCAGCATTTT	CATSRSDSGNNQPQHF
TRBD2	TRBV3-1/TRBV3-2	TRBJ2-2	NA	TGTGCCAGCAGCCCCCCGCGAGCGGGGGGCACCGGGGAGCTGTTTTTT	CASSPPRAGGTGELFF
TRBD1	TRBV5-1	TRBJ1-1	NA	TGCGCCAGCAGCACGGACAGGCCCAACACTGAAGCTTTCTTT	CASSTDRPNTEAFF
NA	TRBV5-1	TRBJ1-1	NA	TGCGCCAGCAGCTTGAGTACACCGATGAACACTGAAGCTTTCTTT	CASSLSTPMNTEAFF